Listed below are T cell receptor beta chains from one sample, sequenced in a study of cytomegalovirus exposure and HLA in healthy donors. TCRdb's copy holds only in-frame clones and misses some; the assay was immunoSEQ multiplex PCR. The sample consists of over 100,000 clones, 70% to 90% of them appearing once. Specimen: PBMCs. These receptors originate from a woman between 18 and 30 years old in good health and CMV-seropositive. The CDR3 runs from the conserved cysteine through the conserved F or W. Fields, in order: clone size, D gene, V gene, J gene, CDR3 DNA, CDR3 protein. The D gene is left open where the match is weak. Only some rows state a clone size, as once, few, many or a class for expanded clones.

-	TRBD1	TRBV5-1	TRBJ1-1	TGCGCCAGCAGCCTCTCATCAGGGGGTTGGACTGAAGCTTTCTTT	CASSLSSGGWTEAFF
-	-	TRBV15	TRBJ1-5	TGTGCCACCAGCGAGGACAGAAGACCCAATCAGCCCCAGCATTTT	CATSEDRRPNQPQHF
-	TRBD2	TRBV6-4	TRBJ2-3	TGTGCCAGCAGTGACCGGGAGGGGGATACGCAGTATTTT	CASSDREGDTQYF
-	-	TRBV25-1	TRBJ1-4	TGTGCCAGCACGCCCGGTGCGGGGTACGAAAAACTGTTTTTT	CASTPGAGYEKLFF
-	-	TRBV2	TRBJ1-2	TGTGCCAGCAGATCAGGGGCCTATGGCTACACCTTC	CASRSGAYGYTF
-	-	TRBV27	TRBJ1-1	TGTGCCAGCCTACCCGGGGAGAAGAACACTGAAGCTTTCTTT	CASLPGEKNTEAFF
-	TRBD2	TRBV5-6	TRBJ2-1	TGTGCCAGCAGCCCCAAACCAAAGACTAGCGGGACCTACAATGAGCAGTTCTTC	CASSPKPKTSGTYNEQFF
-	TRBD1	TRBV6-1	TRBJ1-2	TGTGCCAGCAGTGAGGGTCTGGACAGGGGCTATGGCTACACCTTC	CASSEGLDRGYGYTF
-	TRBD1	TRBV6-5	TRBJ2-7	TGTGCCAGCAATCCACAGGGGGCCTACGAGCAGTACTTC	CASNPQGAYEQYF
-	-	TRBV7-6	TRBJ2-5	TGTGCCAGCAGCTTAACCCCAGGGGCAGAGACCCAGTACTTC	CASSLTPGAETQYF
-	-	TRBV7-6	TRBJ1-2	TGTGCCAGCAGCCCCTTCCCCAGGGGTTATGACTATGGCTACACCTTC	CASSPFPRGYDYGYTF
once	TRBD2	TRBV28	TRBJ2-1	TGTGCCAGCAGTTTATTGGTGAGCGGGACTCACAATGAGCAGTTCTTC	CASSLLVSGTHNEQFF
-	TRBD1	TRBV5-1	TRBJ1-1	TGCGCCAGCAGCTTGGAGGGCAGGGGGCCGACTGAAGCTTTCTTT	CASSLEGRGPTEAFF
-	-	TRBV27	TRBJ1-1	TGTGCCAGCAGTCAACAGTGGAACACTGAAGCTTTCTTT	CASSQQWNTEAFF
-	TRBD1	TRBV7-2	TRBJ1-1	TGTGCCAGCAGGGGACAGGGGGCGCTGACTGAAGCTTTCTTT	CASRGQGALTEAFF
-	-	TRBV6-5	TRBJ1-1	TGTGCCAGCAGTTACGTGGGGGGGAACACTGAAGCTTTCTTT	CASSYVGGNTEAFF
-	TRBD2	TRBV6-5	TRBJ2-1	TGTGCCAGCAGCTTTACTAGCGGGGGGGCCCATGAGCAGTTCTTC	CASSFTSGGAHEQFF
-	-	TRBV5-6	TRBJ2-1	TGTGCCAGCAGCTTGGCAGACTACAATGAGCAGTTCTTC	CASSLADYNEQFF
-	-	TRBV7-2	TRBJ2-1	TGTGCCAGCAGCCGTACAAGATACTCCTACAATGAGCAGTTCTTC	CASSRTRYSYNEQFF
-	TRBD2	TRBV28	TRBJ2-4	TGTGCCAGCAGTTCCGGGACTGGGGACTATGCGGCCAAAAACATTCAGTACTTC	CASSSGTGDYAAKNIQYF
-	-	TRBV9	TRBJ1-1	TGTGCCAGCAGCCCCGGGACTAGGGGGGGAGCTTTCTTT	CASSPGTRGGAFF
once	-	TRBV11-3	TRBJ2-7	TGTGCCAGCAGCTTTAAATCTGGCGGGCAGTACTTC	CASSFKSGGQYF
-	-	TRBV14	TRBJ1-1	TGTGCCAGCAGCCCTCTAGCGAACACTGAAGCTTTCTTT	CASSPLANTEAFF
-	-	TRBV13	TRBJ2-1	TGTGCCAGCAGCTTAGCCGGGGAAACCTACAATGAGCAGTTCTTC	CASSLAGETYNEQFF
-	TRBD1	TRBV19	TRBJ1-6	TGTGCCAGTAGTCCCCCGGACAGGGTGAATTCACCCCTCCACTTT	CASSPPDRVNSPLHF
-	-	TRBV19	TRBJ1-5	TGTGCCAGTAGTATAGTCACAGGGAGCAATCAGCCCCAGCATTTT	CASSIVTGSNQPQHF
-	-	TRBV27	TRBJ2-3	TGTGCCAGCAGTTTCACGGGACTCTACACAGATACGCAGTATTTT	CASSFTGLYTDTQYF